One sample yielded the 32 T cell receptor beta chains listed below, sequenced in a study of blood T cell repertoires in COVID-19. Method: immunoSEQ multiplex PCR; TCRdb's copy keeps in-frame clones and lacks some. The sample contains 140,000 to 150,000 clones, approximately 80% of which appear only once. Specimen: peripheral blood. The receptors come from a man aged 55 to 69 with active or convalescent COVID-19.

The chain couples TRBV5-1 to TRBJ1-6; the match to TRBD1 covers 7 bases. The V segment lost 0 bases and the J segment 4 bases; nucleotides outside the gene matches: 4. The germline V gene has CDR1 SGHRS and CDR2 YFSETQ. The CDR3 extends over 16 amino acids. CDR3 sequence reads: CASSLDGTAYNSPLHF. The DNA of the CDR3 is TGCGCCAGCAGCTTGGACGGGACAGCTTATAATTCACCCCTCCACTTT.

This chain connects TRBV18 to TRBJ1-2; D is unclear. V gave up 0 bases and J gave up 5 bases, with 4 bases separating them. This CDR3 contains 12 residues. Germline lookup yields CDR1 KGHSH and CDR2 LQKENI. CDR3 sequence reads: CASSPPQYGYTF. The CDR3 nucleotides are TGTGCCAGCTCACCACCGCAGTATGGCTACACCTTC.

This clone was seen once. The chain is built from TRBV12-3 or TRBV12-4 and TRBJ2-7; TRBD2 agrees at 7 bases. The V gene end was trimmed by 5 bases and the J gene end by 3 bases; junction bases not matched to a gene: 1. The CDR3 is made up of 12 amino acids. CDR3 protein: CASSGGGYEQYF. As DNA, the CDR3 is TGTGCCAGCAGTGGCGGGGGCTACGAGCAGTACTTC.

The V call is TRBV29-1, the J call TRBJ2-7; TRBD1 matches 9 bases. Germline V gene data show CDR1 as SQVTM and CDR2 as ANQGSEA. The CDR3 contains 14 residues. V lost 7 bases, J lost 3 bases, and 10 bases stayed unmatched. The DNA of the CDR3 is TGCAGCGCCCATCCGGGACAGGGTAACTACGAGCAGTACGTC. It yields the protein CSAHPGQGNYEQYV.

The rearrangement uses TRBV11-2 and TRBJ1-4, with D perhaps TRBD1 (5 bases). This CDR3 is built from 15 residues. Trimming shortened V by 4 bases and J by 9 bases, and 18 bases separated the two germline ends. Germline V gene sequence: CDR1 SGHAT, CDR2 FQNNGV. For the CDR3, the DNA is TGTGCCAGCAGCTCCGGGACTTTCGATTACAAAAAACTGTTTTTT. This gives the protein CASSSGTFDYKKLFF.

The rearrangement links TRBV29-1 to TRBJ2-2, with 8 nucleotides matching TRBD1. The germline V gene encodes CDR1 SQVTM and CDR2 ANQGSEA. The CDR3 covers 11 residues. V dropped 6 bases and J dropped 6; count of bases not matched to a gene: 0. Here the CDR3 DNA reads TGCAGCGTGACAGGGGCCGGGGAGCTGTTTTTT. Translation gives CSVTGAGELFF.

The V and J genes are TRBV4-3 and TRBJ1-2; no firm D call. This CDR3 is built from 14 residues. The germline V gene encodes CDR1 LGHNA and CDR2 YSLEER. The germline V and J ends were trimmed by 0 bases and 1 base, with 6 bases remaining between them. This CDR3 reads CASSQEALNYGYTF. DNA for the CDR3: TGCGCCAGCAGCCAAGAAGCCCTTAACTATGGCTACACCTTC.

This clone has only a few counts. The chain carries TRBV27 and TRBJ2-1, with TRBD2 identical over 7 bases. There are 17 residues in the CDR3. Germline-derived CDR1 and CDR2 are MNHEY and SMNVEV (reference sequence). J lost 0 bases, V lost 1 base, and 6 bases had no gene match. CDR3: CASSLLRGFNSYNEQFF. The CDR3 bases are TGTGCCAGCAGTTTATTGCGGGGGTTCAACTCCTACAATGAGCAGTTCTTC.

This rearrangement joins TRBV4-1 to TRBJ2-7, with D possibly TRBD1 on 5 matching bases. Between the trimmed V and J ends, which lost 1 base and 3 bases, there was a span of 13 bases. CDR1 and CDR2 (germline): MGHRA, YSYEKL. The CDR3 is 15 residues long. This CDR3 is CASSQAAGQVYEQYF. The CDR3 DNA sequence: TGCGCCAGCAGCCAAGCGGCAGGGCAGGTCTACGAGCAGTACTTC.

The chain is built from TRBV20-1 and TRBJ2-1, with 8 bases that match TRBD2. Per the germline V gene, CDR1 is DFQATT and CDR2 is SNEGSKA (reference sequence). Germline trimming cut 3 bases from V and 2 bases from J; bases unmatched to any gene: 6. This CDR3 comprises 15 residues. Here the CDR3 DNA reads TGCAGTGCTAGTAAGGCTAGCGGGCCCTACAATGAGCAGTTCTTC. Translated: CSASKASGPYNEQFF.

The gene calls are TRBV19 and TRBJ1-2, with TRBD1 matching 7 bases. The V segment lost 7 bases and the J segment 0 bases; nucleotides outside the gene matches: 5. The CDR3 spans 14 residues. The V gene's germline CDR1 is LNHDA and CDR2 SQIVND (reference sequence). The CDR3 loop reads CASNDRDPNYGYTF. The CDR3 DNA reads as TGTGCCAGTAACGACAGGGACCCTAACTATGGCTACACCTTC.

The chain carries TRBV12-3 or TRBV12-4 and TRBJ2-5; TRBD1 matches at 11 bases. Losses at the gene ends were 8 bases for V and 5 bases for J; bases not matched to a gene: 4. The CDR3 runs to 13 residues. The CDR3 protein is CASARDRGETQYF. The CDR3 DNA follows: TGTGCCAGCGCCAGGGACAGGGGGGAGACCCAGTACTTC.

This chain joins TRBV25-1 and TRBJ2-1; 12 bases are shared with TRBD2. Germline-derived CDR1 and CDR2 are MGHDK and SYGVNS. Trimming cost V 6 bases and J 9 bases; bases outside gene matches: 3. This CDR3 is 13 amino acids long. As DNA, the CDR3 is TGTGCCAGCAGAGGACTAGCGGGGAGTGAGCAGTTCTTC. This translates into CASRGLAGSEQFF.

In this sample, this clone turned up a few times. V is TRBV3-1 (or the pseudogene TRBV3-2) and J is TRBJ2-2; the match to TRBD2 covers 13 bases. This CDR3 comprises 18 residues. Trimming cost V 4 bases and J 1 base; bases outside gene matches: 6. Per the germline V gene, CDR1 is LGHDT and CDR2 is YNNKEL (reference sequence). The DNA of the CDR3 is TGTGCCAGCAGCCGCGGGACTAGCGGGATTAGGAACACCGGGGAGCTGTTTTTT. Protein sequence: CASSRGTSGIRNTGELFF.

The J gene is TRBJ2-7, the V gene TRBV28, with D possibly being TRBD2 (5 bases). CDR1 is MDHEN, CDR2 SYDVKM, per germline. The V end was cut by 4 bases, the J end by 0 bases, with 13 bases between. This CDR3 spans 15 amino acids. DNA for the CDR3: TGTGCCAGCAGTTCAAGGAGCGGTTGCTCCTACGAGCAGTACGTC. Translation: CASSSRSGCSYEQYV.

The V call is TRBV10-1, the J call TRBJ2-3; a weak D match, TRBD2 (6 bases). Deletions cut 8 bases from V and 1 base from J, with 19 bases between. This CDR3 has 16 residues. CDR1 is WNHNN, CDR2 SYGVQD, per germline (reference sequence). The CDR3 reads CASAKEASARTDTQYF. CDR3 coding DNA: TGCGCCAGCGCAAAAGAAGCTAGCGCCCGCACAGATACGCAGTATTTT.

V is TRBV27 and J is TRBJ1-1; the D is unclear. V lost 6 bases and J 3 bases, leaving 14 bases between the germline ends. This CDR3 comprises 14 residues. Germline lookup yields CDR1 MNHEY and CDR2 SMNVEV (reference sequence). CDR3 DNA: TGTGCCAGCAGCCTTTTCGGGGTGTACACTGAAGCTTTCTTT. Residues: CASSLFGVYTEAFF.

The CDR3 nucleotides are TGTGCCAGCAGCTTGGAACTAGCAGGATACAATGAGCAGTTCTTC. It encodes CASSLELAGYNEQFF. The chain links TRBV5-6 to TRBJ2-1; tentative D call: TRBD2 (6 bases). The CDR3 is made up of 15 amino acids. V gave up 0 bases and J gave up 4 bases, with 11 bases separating them. Germline CDR1 reads SGHDT; CDR2 reads YYEEEE.

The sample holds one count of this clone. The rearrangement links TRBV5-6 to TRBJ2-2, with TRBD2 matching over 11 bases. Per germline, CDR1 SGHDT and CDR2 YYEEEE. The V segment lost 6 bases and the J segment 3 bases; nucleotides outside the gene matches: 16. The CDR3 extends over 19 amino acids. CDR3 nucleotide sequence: TGTGCCAGCACCCCAAATAGCGGGAGGGACAGCGGATACACCGGGGAGCTGTTTTTT. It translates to CASTPNSGRDSGYTGELFF.

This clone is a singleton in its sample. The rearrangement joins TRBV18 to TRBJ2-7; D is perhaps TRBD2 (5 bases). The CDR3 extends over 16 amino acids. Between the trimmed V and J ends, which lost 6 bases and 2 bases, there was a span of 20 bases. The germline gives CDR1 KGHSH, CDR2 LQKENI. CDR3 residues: CASSPVPSLATYEQYV. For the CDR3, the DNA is TGTGCCAGCTCCCCCGTACCGAGCCTAGCAACCTACGAGCAGTACGTC.

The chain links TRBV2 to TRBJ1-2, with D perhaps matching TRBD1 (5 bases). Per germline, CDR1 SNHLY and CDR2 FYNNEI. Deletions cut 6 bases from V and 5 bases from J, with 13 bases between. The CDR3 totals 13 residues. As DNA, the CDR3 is TGTGCCAGCAGCGATAGGGGCGCGTATGGCTACACCTTC. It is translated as CASSDRGAYGYTF.

CDR3 nucleotides: TGTGCCAGCAGCCCCGGCGGCCCCAATCAGCCCCAGCATTTT. Translated, it gives CASSPGGPNQPQHF. The chain joins TRBV5-4 to TRBJ1-5; no clear D. Trimming left V 4 bases short and J 3 bases short, with 11 bases between. The CDR3 extends over 14 amino acids. Germline V lookup: CDR1 SGHNT, CDR2 YYREEE (reference sequence).

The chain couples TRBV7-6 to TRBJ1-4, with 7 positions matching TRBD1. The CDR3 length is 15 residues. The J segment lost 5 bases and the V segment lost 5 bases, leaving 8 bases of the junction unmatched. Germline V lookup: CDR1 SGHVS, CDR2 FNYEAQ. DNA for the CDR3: TGTGCCAGCAGCCCAGGACAGGCCTGGAATGAAAAACTGTTTTTT. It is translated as CASSPGQAWNEKLFF.

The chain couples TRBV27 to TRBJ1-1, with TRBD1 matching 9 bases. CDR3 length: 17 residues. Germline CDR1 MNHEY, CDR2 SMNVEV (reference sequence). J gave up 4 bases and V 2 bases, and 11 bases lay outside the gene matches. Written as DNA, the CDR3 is TGTGCCAGCAGTTTACCGGCGGGACAGGGAGCATTCACTGAAGCTTTCTTT. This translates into CASSLPAGQGAFTEAFF.

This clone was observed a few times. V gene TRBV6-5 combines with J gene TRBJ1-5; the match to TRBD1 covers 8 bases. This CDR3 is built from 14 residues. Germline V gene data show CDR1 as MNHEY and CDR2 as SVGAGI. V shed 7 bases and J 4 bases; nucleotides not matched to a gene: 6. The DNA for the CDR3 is TGTGCCAGCAAACAAGGACAGGGTAATCAGCCCCAGCATTTT. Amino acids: CASKQGQGNQPQHF.

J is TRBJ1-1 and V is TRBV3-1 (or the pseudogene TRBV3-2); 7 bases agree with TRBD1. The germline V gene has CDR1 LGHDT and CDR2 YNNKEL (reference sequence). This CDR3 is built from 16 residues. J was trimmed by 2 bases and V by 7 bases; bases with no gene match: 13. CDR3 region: CASTPRRGRSNTEAFF. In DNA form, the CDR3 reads TGTGCCAGCACCCCGCGGAGGGGGCGGAGTAACACTGAAGCTTTCTTT.

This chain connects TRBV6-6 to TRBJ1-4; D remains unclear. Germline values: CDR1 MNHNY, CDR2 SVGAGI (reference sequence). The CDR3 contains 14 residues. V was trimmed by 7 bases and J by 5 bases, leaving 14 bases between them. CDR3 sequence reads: CASTLVGRNEKLFF. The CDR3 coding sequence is TGTGCCAGCACTCTAGTTGGCCGGAATGAAAAACTGTTTTTT.

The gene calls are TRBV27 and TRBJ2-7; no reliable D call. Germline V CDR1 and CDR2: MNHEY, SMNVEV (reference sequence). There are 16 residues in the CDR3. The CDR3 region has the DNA TGTGCCAGCAGTTTATCCCCCAATAGTGTCACCTACGAACAGTACGTC. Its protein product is CASSLSPNSVTYEQYV.

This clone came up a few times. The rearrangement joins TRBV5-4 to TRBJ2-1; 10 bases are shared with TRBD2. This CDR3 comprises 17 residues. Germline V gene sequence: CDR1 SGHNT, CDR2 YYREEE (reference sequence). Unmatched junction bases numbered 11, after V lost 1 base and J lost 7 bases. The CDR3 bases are TGTGCCAGCAGCTTGCCTAGCGGGAGACAGGGTGAGAATGAGCAGTTCTTC. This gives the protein CASSLPSGRQGENEQFF.

CDR3 loop: CASSTGQGVLSPLHF. The CDR3 region has the DNA TGTGCCAGCAGCACGGGACAGGGGGTCCTTTCACCCCTCCACTTT. This rearrangement joins TRBV3-1 (or the pseudogene TRBV3-2) to TRBJ1-6, with TRBD1 matching over 11 bases. The CDR3 totals 15 residues. Germline V lookup: CDR1 LGHDT, CDR2 YNNKEL (reference sequence). V lost 5 bases, J lost 9 bases, and 6 bases stayed unmatched.

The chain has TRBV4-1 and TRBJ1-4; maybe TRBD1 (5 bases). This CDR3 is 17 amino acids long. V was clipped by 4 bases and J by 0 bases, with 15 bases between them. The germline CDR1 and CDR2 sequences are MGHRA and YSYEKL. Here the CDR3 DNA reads TGCGCCAGCAGCCCAATGACAGCTCAGTCAACTAATGAAAAACTGTTTTTT. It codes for CASSPMTAQSTNEKLFF.

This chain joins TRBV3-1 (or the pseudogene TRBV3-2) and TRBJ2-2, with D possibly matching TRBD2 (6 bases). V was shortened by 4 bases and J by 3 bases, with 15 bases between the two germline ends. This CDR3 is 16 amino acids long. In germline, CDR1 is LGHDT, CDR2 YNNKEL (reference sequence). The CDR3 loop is CASSPYPGVDTGELFF. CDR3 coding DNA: TGTGCCAGCAGCCCTTACCCGGGGGTTGACACCGGGGAGCTGTTTTTT.